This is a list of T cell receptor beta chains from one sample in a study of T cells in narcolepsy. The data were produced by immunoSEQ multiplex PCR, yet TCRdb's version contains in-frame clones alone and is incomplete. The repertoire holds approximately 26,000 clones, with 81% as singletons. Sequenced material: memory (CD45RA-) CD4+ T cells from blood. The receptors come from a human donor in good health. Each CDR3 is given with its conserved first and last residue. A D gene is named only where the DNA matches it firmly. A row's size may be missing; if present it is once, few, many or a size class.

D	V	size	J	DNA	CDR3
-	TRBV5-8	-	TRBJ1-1	TGTGCCAGCAGCTTGGCGGACAGAGAGAACACTGAAGCTTTCTTT	CASSLADRENTEAFF
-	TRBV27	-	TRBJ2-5	TGTGCCAGCAGTTTATCGCCCGGGGGTCCGGGGGAGACCCAGTACTTC	CASSLSPGGPGETQYF
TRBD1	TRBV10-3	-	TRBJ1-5	TGTGCCATCAGCGGGGACAGCAGCAATCAGCCCCAGCATTTT	CAISGDSSNQPQHF
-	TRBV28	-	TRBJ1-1	TGTGCCAGCAGTTCGAATCCCACTGAAGCTTTCTTT	CASSSNPTEAFF
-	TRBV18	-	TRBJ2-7	TGTGCCAGCTCTACTAGCTCCTACGAGCAGTACTTC	CASSTSSYEQYF
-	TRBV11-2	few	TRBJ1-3	TGTGCCAGCAGCCCCCTTAGCTCTGGAAACACCATATATTTT	CASSPLSSGNTIYF
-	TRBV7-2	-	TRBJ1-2	TGTGCCAGCAGCTTAGCGGGGGGTGAGGGCTACACCTTC	CASSLAGGEGYTF
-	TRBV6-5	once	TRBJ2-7	TGTGCCAGCAGTAGGGACAACTCCTACGAGCAGTACTTC	CASSRDNSYEQYF
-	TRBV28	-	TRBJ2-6	TGTGCCAGCACCCCGGCAGGGAGAATGACTGGGGCCAACGTCCTGACTTTC	CASTPAGRMTGANVLTF
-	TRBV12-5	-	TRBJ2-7	TGTGCTAGTGGCCCAGGGTACGAGCAGTACTTC	CASGPGYEQYF
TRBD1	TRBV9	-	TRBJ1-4	TGTGCCAGCAGCGCCGGACAGGGACGGATAGAAAAACTGTTTTTT	CASSAGQGRIEKLFF
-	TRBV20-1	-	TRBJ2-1	TGCAGTGCCAAAATCCTCAATGAGCAGTTCTTC	CSAKILNEQFF
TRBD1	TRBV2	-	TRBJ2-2	TGTGCCAGCAGGAAGGGCCGGCAGGGGGTAGCCGGGGAGCTGTTTTTT	CASRKGRQGVAGELFF
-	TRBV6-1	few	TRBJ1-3	TGTGCCAGCAGATCTGAGGGGGGGGCTGGAAACACCATATATTTT	CASRSEGGAGNTIYF
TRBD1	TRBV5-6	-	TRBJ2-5	TGTGCCAGCAGCGGCCGACAGGGACAAGAGACCCAGTACTTC	CASSGRQGQETQYF
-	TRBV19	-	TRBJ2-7	TGTGCCAGTAGTATAGCCTCCGGGTCGAACCCCTACGAGCAGTACTTC	CASSIASGSNPYEQYF
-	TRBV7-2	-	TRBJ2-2	TGTGCCAGCAGCCCCCGAGCCCGGGGGAACACCGGGGAGCTGTTTTTT	CASSPRARGNTGELFF
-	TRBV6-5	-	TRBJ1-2	TGTGCCAGCGCCCTTGGTGGCTACACCTTC	CASALGGYTF
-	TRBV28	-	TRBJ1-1	TGTGCCAGCAGTTTAATACGAGCGAACACTGAAGCTTTCTTT	CASSLIRANTEAFF
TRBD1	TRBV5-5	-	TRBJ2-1	TGTGCCAGCAGCTTAGGGACAGGGGGTCACGGCAATGAGCAGTTCTTC	CASSLGTGGHGNEQFF
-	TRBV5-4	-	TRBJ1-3	TGTGCCAGCAGCTTAGGCCGGAACTCTGGAAACACCATATATTTT	CASSLGRNSGNTIYF
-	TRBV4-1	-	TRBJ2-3	TGCGCCAGCAGTGCAAGGGTGGGAAGCACAGATACGCAGTATTTT	CASSARVGSTDTQYF
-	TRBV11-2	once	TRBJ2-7	TGTGCCAGCAGCTCCCCAAGGAGGACAGCCGAGGGCGAGCAGTACTTC	CASSSPRRTAEGEQYF
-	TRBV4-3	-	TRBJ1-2	TGCGCCAGCAGCCAACAACAGGGCTATGGCTACACCTTC	CASSQQQGYGYTF
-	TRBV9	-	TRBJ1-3	TGTGCCAGCAGCGTAATCGGGTTGGGAAACACCATATATTTT	CASSVIGLGNTIYF
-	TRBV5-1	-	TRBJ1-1	TGCGCCACAAAGAATGGTATAGGGAGGACGACTGAAGCTTTCTTT	CATKNGIGRTTEAFF
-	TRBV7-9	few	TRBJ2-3	TGTGCCAGCAGCTTAATCCGGGCGGATACGCAGTATTTT	CASSLIRADTQYF
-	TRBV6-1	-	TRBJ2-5	TGTGCCAGCATTGGATCCCAAGAGACCCAGTACTTC	CASIGSQETQYF
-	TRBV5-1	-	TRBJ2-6	TGCGCCAGCAGCTTCGGCCAGTTCTCTGGGGCCAACGTCCTGACTTTC	CASSFGQFSGANVLTF
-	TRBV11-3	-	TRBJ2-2	TGTGCCAGCAGCCGCGGGGTGGACGCCGGGGAGCTGTTTTTT	CASSRGVDAGELFF
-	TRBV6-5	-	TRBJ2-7	TGTGCCAGCAGCCGCAGCCGGGACGAGCAGTACTTC	CASSRSRDEQYF
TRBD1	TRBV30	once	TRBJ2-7	TGTGCCTACGGGACAGGGGGCGAATACGAGCAGTACTTC	CAYGTGGEYEQYF
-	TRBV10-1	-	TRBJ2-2	TGCGCCAGCAGTGAGGGGAGGCACGGGGAGCTGTTTTTT	CASSEGRHGELFF
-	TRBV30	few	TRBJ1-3	TGTGCCTGGAGTGGTGGTGGGGCCTCTGGAAACACCATATATTTT	CAWSGGGASGNTIYF
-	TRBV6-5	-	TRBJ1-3	TGTGCCAGCAGACGACAGGCGCACTCTGGAAACACCATATATTTT	CASRRQAHSGNTIYF
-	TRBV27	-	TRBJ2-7	TGTGCCAGCAGGCCCCCGGGACCACCATACGAGCAGTACTTC	CASRPPGPPYEQYF
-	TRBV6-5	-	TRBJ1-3	TGTGCCAGCAGTTACTCTGGAAACACCATATATTTT	CASSYSGNTIYF
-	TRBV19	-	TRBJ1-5	TGTGCCAGTAGTAGAGGGGATGGCCAGCCCCAGCATTTT	CASSRGDGQPQHF
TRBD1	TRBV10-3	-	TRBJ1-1	TGTGCCAGCAGGGGCCCAGGGGGGAGCACTGAAGCTTTCTTT	CASRGPGGSTEAFF
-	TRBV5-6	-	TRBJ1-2	TGTGCCAGCAGCTTGGGGGTACATCCCTATGGCTACACCTTC	CASSLGVHPYGYTF
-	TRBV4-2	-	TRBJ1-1	TGTGCCAGCAGCCAAGTTTGGGACATTGACACTGAAGCTTTCTTT	CASSQVWDIDTEAFF
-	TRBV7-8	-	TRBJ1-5	TGTGCCAGCAGCCCCATAGGGGGGATCAATCAGCCCCAGCATTTT	CASSPIGGINQPQHF
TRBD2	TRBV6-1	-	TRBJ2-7	TGTGCCAGCAAGCTTAGCGGGGGGAGCGACGAGCAGTACTTC	CASKLSGGSDEQYF
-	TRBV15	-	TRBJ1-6	TGTGCCACCAGCAGAGCCGGTGTCCGTAATTCACCCCTCCACTTT	CATSRAGVRNSPLHF
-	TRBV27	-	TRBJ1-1	TGTGCCAGCCTAATGTCCGGACGGAACACTGAAGCTTTCTTT	CASLMSGRNTEAFF
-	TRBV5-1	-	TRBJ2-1	TGCGCCAGCAGCACAACGGACACGGGGCCGTACAATGAGCAGTTCTTC	CASSTTDTGPYNEQFF
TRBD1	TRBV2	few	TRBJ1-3	TGTGCCAGCAGCGCGGACAGGGCTGGAAACACCATATATTTT	CASSADRAGNTIYF
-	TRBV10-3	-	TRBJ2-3	TGTGCCATCAGTGACGGCTTAGGGAACACAGATACGCAGTATTTT	CAISDGLGNTDTQYF
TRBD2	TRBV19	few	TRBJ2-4	TGTGCCAGTAGGCAGGGAGGGGAAAACATTCAGTACTTC	CASRQGGENIQYF
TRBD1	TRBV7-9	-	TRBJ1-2	TGTGCCAGCAGCTTAGCCCAGGACAGGCGGAACTATGGCTACACCTTC	CASSLAQDRRNYGYTF
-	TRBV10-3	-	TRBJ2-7	TGTGCCATCAGTGCGGCGGCAAGCTCCTACGAGCAGTACTTC	CAISAAASSYEQYF
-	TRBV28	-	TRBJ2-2	TGTGCCAGCAGTGCGGTGATTTGGCAATCCGGGGAGCTGTTTTTT	CASSAVIWQSGELFF
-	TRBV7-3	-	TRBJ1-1	TGTGCCAGCAGCTTTGGGCGGGGAAACACTGAAGCTTTCTTT	CASSFGRGNTEAFF
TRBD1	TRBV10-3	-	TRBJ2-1	TGTGCCATCAGTGGGGACAGAAGATCTAGGCGGGTATACAATGAGCAGTTCTTC	CAISGDRRSRRVYNEQFF